A single sample gave rise to the 32 T cell receptor beta chains below, sequenced in a study of blood T cell repertoires in COVID-19. Data came from immunoSEQ multiplex PCR; TCRdb stores just in-frame clones and leaves some out. The data contain 300,000 or so clones, approximately 90% of them seen just once; the ten biggest clones take up about 10%. What was sequenced was PBMCs or T cells enriched from blood (not recorded which). The receptors come from a woman aged 18-29 years who had recovered from COVID-19.

This clone was seen a single time. This chain links TRBV7-3 with TRBJ2-5; TRBD1 matches at 8 bases. Germline-derived CDR1 and CDR2 are SGHTA and FQGTGA. The CDR3 sequence is 17 residues long. V shed 5 bases and J 3 bases; nucleotides not matched to a gene: 14. The DNA of the CDR3 is TGTGCCAGCAGCACCCCTCGGACAGGGCATAGGGAAGAGACCCAGTACTTC. Translated: CASSTPRTGHREETQYF.

The chain carries TRBV2 and TRBJ1-5, with D perhaps TRBD1 (5 bases). Germline V CDR1 and CDR2: SNHLY, FYNNEI. Deletions cut 6 bases from V and 4 bases from J, with 13 bases between. The CDR3 spans 14 residues. The CDR3 DNA reads TGTGCCAGCAGCGGAGGGGTTGGGAATCAGCCCCAGCATTTT. Translating it yields CASSGGVGNQPQHF.

This chain uses TRBV6-6 with TRBJ2-1, with D unresolved. The CDR3 extends over 12 amino acids. The V end was cut by 0 bases, the J end by 6 bases, with 3 bases between. The germline V gene has CDR1 MNHNY and CDR2 SVGAGI (reference sequence). The CDR3 DNA reads TGTGCCAGCAGTTACTCACTCAATGAGCAGTTCTTC. Protein product: CASSYSLNEQFF.

This chain joins TRBV19 and TRBJ1-2; D not resolved. This CDR3 is 14 amino acids long. With 0 bases removed from V and 3 bases from J, the gap between germline ends came to 8 bases. Germline CDR1 LNHDA, CDR2 SQIVND (reference sequence). CDR3 bases: TGTGCCAGTAGTATAGATCCGTTCGACTATGGCTACACCTTC. It codes for CASSIDPFDYGYTF.

V usage is TRBV4-2 and J usage is TRBJ2-5, with 8 bases fitting TRBD2. This CDR3 has 14 residues. The germline gives CDR1 LGHNA, CDR2 YNFKEQ. V trimming: 4 bases; J trimming: 2 bases; junction bases outside the gene matches: 3. This CDR3 is CASSPREGQETQYF. The CDR3 DNA is TGTGCCAGCAGCCCCCGGGAGGGGCAAGAGACCCAGTACTTC.

The chain has TRBV30 and TRBJ1-2; a possible D gene is TRBD1 (5 bases). The V end lost 5 bases, the J end lost 5 bases, and 12 bases lay between the germline ends. This CDR3 comprises 12 residues. Germline V gene sequence: CDR1 GTSNPN, CDR2 SVGIG (reference sequence). In nucleotides, the CDR3 is TGTGCCTGGCAGCATCCAGGGTATGGCTACACCTTC. Its protein is CAWQHPGYGYTF.

The genes are TRBV6-5 and TRBJ1-1, with 8 bases that match TRBD1. CDR3 length equals 15 residues. In germline, CDR1 is MNHEY, CDR2 SVGAGI. V shed 5 bases and J 4 bases; nucleotides not matched to a gene: 9. This chain's CDR3 is CASSRQGSTSTEAFF. CDR3 in DNA: TGTGCCAGCAGTAGACAGGGGAGTACTTCCACTGAAGCTTTCTTT.

This clone was seen a single time. V is TRBV7-9 and J is TRBJ2-2; the D is unclear. In germline, CDR1 is SEHNR, CDR2 FQNEAQ (reference sequence). The CDR3 is made up of 12 amino acids. The V and J ends lost 4 bases and 4 bases respectively, with 4 bases between them. The CDR3 spells CASSSITGELFF. The CDR3 DNA follows: TGTGCCAGCAGCTCCATCACCGGGGAGCTGTTTTTT.

This clone was counted many times. In nucleotides, the CDR3 is TGCGCCAGCAGCGCCGACAGGGTGAATTCACCCCTCCACTTT. Its protein is CASSADRVNSPLHF. The chain is built from TRBV5-1 and TRBJ1-6; 7 bases are a match to TRBD1. Trimming cost V 4 bases and J 7 bases; bases outside gene matches: 5. This CDR3 contains 14 residues. Germline CDR1 SGHRS, CDR2 YFSETQ.

The CDR3 sequence: CASSQRGGNFDGYTF. The CDR3 DNA sequence: TGTGCCAGCAGCCAAAGGGGCGGTAATTTCGATGGCTACACCTTC. The chain recombines TRBV3-1 (or the pseudogene TRBV3-2) with TRBJ1-2; tentative D call: TRBD1 (5 bases). CDR1 is LGHDT and CDR2 is YNNKEL in the germline V gene (reference sequence). The CDR3 loop spans 15 amino acids. Trimming cost V 2 bases and J 6 bases, with 16 bases left between them.

The CDR3 coding sequence is TGTGCCTGGGACAAGGGGTTTGGGGATGGCTACACCTTC. The encoded protein is CAWDKGFGDGYTF. V and J are TRBV30 and TRBJ1-2, with a possible D match to TRBD1 (5 bases). Germline assignment: CDR1 GTSNPN and CDR2 SVGIG (reference sequence). V was clipped by 5 bases and J by 6 bases, with 16 bases between them. This CDR3 comprises 13 residues.

This chain joins TRBV5-4 and TRBJ1-2; unclear D gene. Between the trimmed V and J ends, which lost 0 bases and 5 bases, there was a span of 11 bases. The CDR3 covers 14 residues. Germline V CDR1 and CDR2: SGHNT, YYREEE (reference sequence). The CDR3 region is CASSLAPGYYGYTF. As DNA, the CDR3 is TGTGCCAGCAGCTTGGCCCCCGGGTATTATGGCTACACCTTC.

The CDR3 nucleotides are TGTGCCAGGCTTCGCGGGCGGCCACAACTTTGTTATGGCTACACCTTC. Translating gives CARLRGRPQLCYGYTF. The gene calls are TRBV19 and TRBJ1-2; D remains ambiguous. V was shortened by 9 bases and J by 5 bases, with 25 bases between the two germline ends. Germline CDR1 is LNHDA and CDR2 is SQIVND (reference sequence). The CDR3 sequence is 16 residues long.

The chain is built from TRBV5-1 and TRBJ1-2; TRBD1 agrees at 7 bases. Germline lookup yields CDR1 SGHRS and CDR2 YFSETQ. The CDR3 loop spans 14 amino acids. V was clipped by 0 bases and J by 8 bases; unmatched bases: 7. The DNA of the CDR3 is TGCGCCAGCAGCTTGGCAGCAGGGGGTATGGGCTACACCTTC. As protein: CASSLAAGGMGYTF.

The rearrangement joins TRBV7-8 to TRBJ1-4; D might be TRBD1 (6 bases). CDR1 and CDR2 from the germline V gene are SGHVS and FQNEAQ. Trimming left V 5 bases short and J 8 bases short, with 15 bases between. CDR3 length: 14 residues. DNA of the CDR3: TGTGCCAGCAGCCCAGGGGCGCTTTGGGAAAAACTGTTTTTT. This encodes CASSPGALWEKLFF.

The rearrangement links TRBV6-6 to TRBJ2-2; 14 bases map to TRBD2. Losses at the gene ends were 10 bases for V and 3 bases for J; bases not matched to a gene: 7. Per the germline V gene, CDR1 is MNHNY and CDR2 is SVGAGI (reference sequence). The CDR3 length is 16 residues. CDR3 DNA: TGTGCCACCTTGGGACTAGCGGGGGCGTACACCGGGGAGCTGTTTTTT. As protein: CATLGLAGAYTGELFF.

The chain carries TRBV5-1 and TRBJ2-3; 8 nucleotides match TRBD1. Trimming removed 5 bases from V and 4 bases from J; junction bases left unmatched: 9. Germline V gene sequence: CDR1 SGHRS, CDR2 YFSETQ. CDR3 length: 15 residues. In DNA form, the CDR3 reads TGCGCCAGCAGACCTTACAGGGGGAGACCAGATACGCAGTATTTT. Protein: CASRPYRGRPDTQYF.

The J gene is TRBJ1-1, the V gene TRBV10-3; maybe TRBD1 (6 bases). The CDR3 consists of 11 residues. V was pared by 9 bases and J by 3 bases, with 8 bases between. CDR1 is ENHRY and CDR2 is SYGVKD in the germline V gene. This CDR3 is CAIQGDTEAFF. CDR3 nucleotides: TGTGCCATACAGGGCGACACTGAAGCTTTCTTT.

This chain connects TRBV10-3 to TRBJ1-2, with a tentative D call TRBD1 (5 bases). Looked up from germline, CDR1 is ENHRY and CDR2 is SYGVKD. This CDR3 is built from 16 residues. V lost 0 bases and J 4 bases, leaving 15 bases between the germline ends. The CDR3 loop reads CAISESGLSVIYGYTF. The CDR3 nucleotides read TGTGCCATCAGTGAGTCGGGACTCAGCGTGATCTATGGCTACACCTTC.

This chain links TRBV30 with TRBJ1-2; unclear D gene. In germline, CDR1 is GTSNPN, CDR2 SVGIG (reference sequence). This CDR3 comprises 13 residues. V lost 5 bases to trimming and J lost 6 bases, with 16 bases between them. In DNA form, the CDR3 reads TGTGCCTGGTCATTCGCGGGGTGGGATGGCTACACCTTC. This gives the protein CAWSFAGWDGYTF.

The sample holds a few counts of this clone. The rearrangement joins TRBV2 to TRBJ1-2; 8 bases line up with TRBD1. Germline V gene sequence: CDR1 SNHLY, CDR2 FYNNEI. This CDR3 contains 14 residues. Trimming at V came to 0 bases and at J to 8 bases, leaving 5 bases not matched to a gene. The CDR3 spells CASSEARGQGGYTF. DNA of the CDR3: TGTGCCAGCAGTGAAGCGCGAGGACAGGGCGGCTACACCTTC.

The genes are TRBV6-5 and TRBJ1-5; tentatively, D is TRBD1 (5 bases). Germline CDR1 reads MNHEY; CDR2 reads SVGAGI. The length of the CDR3 is 15 residues. Trimming cost V 7 bases and J 2 bases, with 15 bases left between them. The CDR3 sequence: CASIGQGGGNQPQHF. As DNA, the CDR3 is TGTGCCAGCATCGGGCAGGGCGGCGGCAATCAGCCCCAGCATTTT.

The gene calls are TRBV11-2 and TRBJ2-1; 8 nucleotides line up with TRBD1. The V segment lost 3 bases and the J segment 5 bases; nucleotides outside the gene matches: 9. The CDR3 loop spans 16 amino acids. Germline V gives CDR1 SGHAT, CDR2 FQNNGV. The CDR3 loop reads CASSFRIGQGNNEQFF. The CDR3 nucleotides are TGTGCCAGCAGCTTTCGGATAGGACAGGGTAACAATGAGCAGTTCTTC.

The J gene is TRBJ2-7, the V gene TRBV7-3; 8 bases fit TRBD1. The CDR3 runs 14 residues. Trimming at V came to 6 bases and at J to 7 bases, leaving 11 bases not matched to a gene. Per the germline V gene, CDR1 is SGHTA and CDR2 is FQGTGA. The CDR3 reads CASSRTGSLGEQYF. CDR3 in DNA: TGTGCCAGCAGTAGGACAGGGAGTCTGGGAGAGCAGTACTTC.

J is TRBJ2-3 and V is TRBV5-1; 14 bases align to TRBD2. CDR1 and CDR2 from the germline V gene are SGHRS and YFSETQ. With V trimmed by 3 bases and J by 3 bases, 9 bases remained unmatched. This CDR3 has 18 amino acids. CDR3 bases: TGCGCCAGCAGCTCATCGACCGGGACTAGCGGGAGTACAGATACGCAGTATTTT. It is translated as CASSSSTGTSGSTDTQYF.

V and J are TRBV15 and TRBJ1-2, with D perhaps matching TRBD1 (5 bases). V was clipped by 0 bases and J by 0 bases, with 11 bases between them. This CDR3 region has 16 residues. CDR1 and CDR2 (germline): LNHNV, YYDKDF (reference sequence). CDR3 nucleotide sequence: TGTGCCACCAGCAGAGACAGGGTTCAAACTAACTATGGCTACACCTTC. It codes for CATSRDRVQTNYGYTF.

This rearrangement joins TRBV6-5 to TRBJ1-3; 8 nucleotides line up with TRBD1. This CDR3 is built from 12 residues. Germline CDR1 MNHEY, CDR2 SVGAGI. Unmatched junction bases numbered 8, after V lost 5 bases and J lost 14 bases. CDR3 sequence: CASSPWTGRVYF. CDR3 nucleotides: TGTGCCAGCAGTCCCTGGACAGGGCGAGTATATTTT.

This clone was detected only a few times. The J gene is TRBJ2-3, the V gene TRBV9, with 7 bases lining up with TRBD1. J gave up 2 bases and V 1 base, and 4 bases lay outside the gene matches. This CDR3 contains 15 residues. Germline-derived CDR1 and CDR2 are SGDLS and YYNGEE. CDR3 sequence reads: CASSVSDRATDTQYF. The CDR3 DNA sequence: TGTGCCAGCAGCGTATCCGACAGGGCCACAGATACGCAGTATTTT.

J is TRBJ2-7 and V is TRBV3-1 (or the pseudogene TRBV3-2), with 12 bases lining up with TRBD2. Germline-derived CDR1 and CDR2 are LGHDT and YNNKEL (reference sequence). This CDR3 contains 16 residues. Losses at the gene ends were 1 base for V and 5 bases for J; bases not matched to a gene: 6. CDR3: CASSQGRLAGANEQYF. Here the CDR3 DNA reads TGTGCCAGCAGCCAAGGACGACTAGCGGGAGCAAACGAGCAGTACTTC.

The gene calls are TRBV21-1 and TRBJ1-1; TRBD1 is the table's D call, not checked against the DNA. TRBV21-1 is tagged as a pseudogene. The length of the CDR3 is 9 residues. The DNA for the CDR3 is TGTGCCAGAGGGGGCGTAGCTTTCTTT. Translated, it gives CARGGVAFF.

CDR3 bases: TGTGCCAGCAGCCAAGGCGTTTTAGCGGGGGTAAATGAGCAGTTCTTC. It yields the protein CASSQGVLAGVNEQFF. This rearrangement joins TRBV3-1 (or the pseudogene TRBV3-2) to TRBJ2-1, with TRBD2 identical over 9 bases. V lost 1 base, J lost 7 bases, and 8 bases stayed unmatched. The CDR3 spans 16 residues. In germline, CDR1 is LGHDT, CDR2 YNNKEL (reference sequence).

The CDR3 region is CASSSPGGVETQYF. The CDR3, as DNA: TGTGCCAGCAGCTCCCCAGGGGGCGTAGAGACCCAGTACTTC. The chain carries TRBV5-4 and TRBJ2-5; 8 bases agree with TRBD1. CDR3 length equals 14 residues. V gave up 3 bases and J gave up 4 bases; unmatched junction bases: 5. The germline CDR1 and CDR2 sequences are SGHNT and YYREEE (reference sequence).